These 26 T cell receptor beta chains originate from one sample sequenced in a study of blood T cells in healthy people across ages. Sample-barcoded 5' priming and a J-beta primer mix drove a second PCR of about 7 to 12 cycles. TCRdb called the 5' RACE reads again in MiXCR, with one record for every CDR3 protein. Altogether about 780,000 distinct CDR3 sequences are present, around a quarter being singletons, with the ten largest covering 3%. This same sample was also part of a study on T cells of mothers and their children.

Material: blood. The receptors come from a boy aged 5-17 years in good health.

This chain connects TRBV20-1 to TRBJ2-4; 7 positions agree with TRBD1. The V gene end was trimmed by 6 bases and the J gene end by 7 bases; junction bases not matched to a gene: 6. Germline CDR1 and CDR2: DFQATT and SNEGSKA (reference sequence). The CDR3 spans 12 residues. The CDR3 loop reads CSAKTGLNIQYF. The CDR3 DNA reads as TGCAGTGCCAAGACAGGGCTGAACATTCAGTACTTC.

This clonotype occurred a few times. V is TRBV2 and J is TRBJ2-5; 9 bases are a match to TRBD2. Germline-derived CDR1 and CDR2 are SNHLY and FYNNEI. The J segment lost 1 base and the V segment lost 10 bases, leaving 7 bases of the junction unmatched. This CDR3 contains 14 residues. The CDR3 is CATLAGRVQETQYF. CDR3 nucleotides: TGTGCCACTCTAGCGGGGCGGGTCCAAGAGACCCAGTACTTC.

This clonotype was picked up many times. V gene TRBV7-9 combines with J gene TRBJ2-4, with D uncertain. Germline CDR1 is SEHNR and CDR2 is FQNEAQ (reference sequence). V gave up 6 bases and J gave up 0 bases, with 6 bases separating them. This CDR3 has 13 amino acids. CDR3 coding DNA: TGTGCCAGCAGTTTGGGAGCCAAAAACATTCAGTACTTC. As protein: CASSLGAKNIQYF. The variable domain in full, completed from reference TRBV7-9 and TRBJ2-4, reads DTGVSQNPRHKITKRGQNVTFRCDPISEHNRLYWYRQTLGQGPEFLTYFQNEAQLEKSRLLSDRFSAERPKGSFSTLEIQRTEQGDSAMYLCASSLGAKNIQYFGAGTRLSVL.

The chain has TRBV28 and TRBJ2-4; TRBD2 matches at 8 bases. V lost 5 bases to trimming and J lost 0 bases; unmatched junction nucleotides: 6. Germline CDR1 reads MDHEN; CDR2 reads SYDVKM. The length of the CDR3 is 16 residues. In nucleotides, the CDR3 is TGTGCCAGCAGTCTCACTAGCGGAGTAGCCAAAAACATTCAGTACTTC. Its protein is CASSLTSGVAKNIQYF.

With respect to this clonotype: The junction shows a germline mismatch at one end, possibly a read error. The CDR3: CASTPLTGVERFF. DNA of the CDR3: TGTGCCAGCACACCCCTTACAGGGGTTGAGCGGTTCTTC. This chain joins TRBV9 and TRBJ2-1, with 7 bases that match TRBD1. Per the germline V gene, CDR1 is SGDLS and CDR2 is YYNGEE. This CDR3 region has 13 residues.

The J gene is TRBJ1-1, the V gene TRBV5-1; TRBD1 matches at 7 bases. The germline V gene has CDR1 SGHRS and CDR2 YFSETQ. CDR3 length: 15 amino acids. V was clipped by 0 bases and J by 1 base; unmatched bases: 3. The DNA for the CDR3 is TGCGCCAGCAGCTTGGGACAGGGATGGAACACTGAAGCTTTCTTT. Translation gives CASSLGQGWNTEAFF.

V gene TRBV10-3 combines with J gene TRBJ2-5; 7 positions agree with TRBD1. From germline, CDR1 is ENHRY and CDR2 SYGVKD. CDR3 length: 16 residues. With 0 bases clipped from V and 0 bases from J, the junction kept 4 bases outside the gene matches. The CDR3 bases are TGTGCCATCAGTGAGTCGGGCAGGGGGAACCAAGAGACCCAGTACTTC. This sequence encodes CAISESGRGNQETQYF.

V gene TRBV20-1 combines with J gene TRBJ2-5; D tentatively fits TRBD1 or TRBD2 (5 bases each). Trimming removed 5 bases from V and 5 bases from J, with 15 bases in between. The CDR3 extends over 13 amino acids. Germline values: CDR1 DFQATT, CDR2 SNEGSKA (reference sequence). CDR3 in DNA: TGCAGTGCTGTGGGCGCCTGGGGGGAGACCCAGTACTTC. Translation gives CSAVGAWGETQYF.

The rearrangement links TRBV7-2 to TRBJ2-1, with D unclear. With 5 bases removed from V and 6 bases from J, the gap between germline ends came to 11 bases. Germline lookup yields CDR1 SGHTA and CDR2 FQGNSA. The CDR3 is 13 amino acids. The CDR3 sequence: CASSPLSANEQFF. Written as DNA, the CDR3 is TGTGCCAGCAGCCCCTTATCTGCCAATGAGCAGTTCTTC.

This clonotype was seen a few times. The chain links TRBV19 to TRBJ2-6; no clear D gene. CDR1 and CDR2 from the germline V gene are LNHDA and SQIVND (reference sequence). CDR3 size: 15 residues. V was clipped by 2 bases and J by 0 bases, with 5 bases between them. The CDR3 protein is CASSIIYSGANVLTF. For the CDR3, the DNA is TGTGCCAGTAGTATAATATACTCTGGGGCCAACGTCCTGACTTTC. Together with reference TRBV19 and TRBJ2-6, the CDR3 gives the full variable domain: DGGITQSPKYLFRKEGQNVTLSCEQNLNHDAMYWYRQDPGQGLRLIYYSQIVNDFQKGDIAEGYSVSREKKESFPLTVTSAQKNPTAFYLCASSIIYSGANVLTFGAGSRLTVL.

This clonotype was seen only a few times. V and J are TRBV4-1 and TRBJ1-5; D uncertain. Per the germline V gene, CDR1 is MGHRA and CDR2 is YSYEKL. This CDR3 contains 13 residues. Trimming stripped 1 base from V and 5 bases from J, with 6 bases between. CDR3 protein: CASSQVPYQPQHF. CDR3 coding DNA: TGCGCCAGCAGCCAAGTACCCTATCAGCCCCAGCATTTT.

A few counts support this clonotype. The chain joins TRBV3-1 to TRBJ1-1; 7 bases line up with TRBD1. V lost 1 base to trimming and J lost 6 bases; unmatched junction nucleotides: 11. CDR1 and CDR2 (germline): LGHDT, YNNKEL (reference sequence). The CDR3 covers 16 residues. CDR3 nucleotides: TGTGCCAGCAGCCAAGGCTCAGGAACAGGGGCCTCTGAAGCTTTCTTT. Protein: CASSQGSGTGASEAFF.

This clonotype was seen a handful of times. In DNA, the CDR3 is TGTGCCAGCAGCGCCAGGACAGGTCGAAACACTGAAGCTTTCTTT. This translates into CASSARTGRNTEAFF. The chain combines TRBV11-2 with TRBJ1-1; 7 bases match TRBD1. The germline gives CDR1 SGHAT, CDR2 FQNNGV. The CDR3 has 15 residues. The junction had 8 bases not matched to a gene; V was cut back by 5 bases and J by 2 bases.

This clonotype was counted between two and nine times. The rearrangement joins TRBV2 to TRBJ2-5; D unresolved. The CDR3 spans 14 residues. Germline assignment: CDR1 SNHLY and CDR2 FYNNEI. V was cut by 9 bases and J by 2 bases, with 16 bases left in between. The CDR3 DNA follows: TGTGCCAGGAGCCCCGAGTCAGAACAAGAGACCCAGTACTTC. Its protein product is CARSPESEQETQYF.

The chain links TRBV28 to TRBJ2-1; no definite D call. The CDR3 loop spans 11 amino acids. V dropped 6 bases and J dropped 10 bases, with 10 bases sitting between them. Germline CDR1 is MDHEN and CDR2 is SYDVKM. The CDR3 DNA sequence: TGTGCCAGCAGGACGGACGGAGAGCAGTTCTTC. Its translation is CASRTDGEQFF.

This clonotype occurred a few times. The chain uses TRBV10-2 and TRBJ1-1; the D gene is possibly TRBD1 (6 bases). Trimming took off 3 bases at V and 4 bases at J, with 12 bases between the two ends. Germline V lookup: CDR1 WSHSY, CDR2 SAAADI. The CDR3 length is 14 residues. The CDR3 sequence: CASSDTGTGTEAFF. CDR3 nucleotide sequence: TGCGCCAGCAGTGATACAGGGACGGGCACTGAAGCTTTCTTT.

This chain links TRBV7-2 with TRBJ2-5; TRBD2 might be the D (6 bases). Germline loops: CDR1 SGHTA, CDR2 FQGNSA. V was cut by 5 bases and J by 5 bases, with 15 bases left in between. This CDR3 has 14 residues. CDR3 amino acids: CASSPQPGRETQYF. Written as DNA, the CDR3 is TGTGCCAGCAGCCCCCAACCGGGGAGGGAGACCCAGTACTTC.

This clonotype has just a few counts. The genes are TRBV5-1 and TRBJ1-4, with TRBD1 identical over 7 bases. The CDR3 loop spans 14 amino acids. The germline V gene encodes CDR1 SGHRS and CDR2 YFSETQ. Trimming removed 4 bases from V and 8 bases from J; junction bases left unmatched: 8. The CDR3: CASSTGQDGEKLFF. The CDR3, as DNA: TGCGCCAGCAGCACCGGACAGGATGGGGAAAAACTGTTTTTT. Variable domain in full (rest from reference TRBV5-1 and TRBJ1-4): KAGVTQTPRYLIKTRGQQVTLSCSPISGHRSVSWYQQTPGQGLQFLFEYFSETQRNKGNFPGRFSGRQFSNSRSEMNVSTLELGDSALYLCASSTGQDGEKLFFGSGTQLSVL.

The chain carries TRBV27 and TRBJ1-1, with D hard to call. The CDR3 is 14 residues long. In germline, CDR1 is MNHEY, CDR2 SMNVEV (reference sequence). With 3 bases removed from V and 0 bases from J, the gap between germline ends came to 8 bases. CDR3 residues: CASSFRQMNTEAFF. The CDR3 nucleotides read TGTGCCAGCAGTTTCAGGCAGATGAACACTGAAGCTTTCTTT.

This clonotype was picked up a small number of times. V and J are TRBV5-1 and TRBJ2-5; tentative D call: TRBD1 (7 bases). The J call may be wrong; the DNA end is better matched by TRBJ2-7. The CDR3 contains 14 residues. Germline CDR1 SGHRS, CDR2 YFSETQ. The CDR3 coding sequence is TGCGCCAGCAGCGGGGGGACAGAGCCTTACGAGCAGTACTTC. Translated, it gives CASSGGTEPYEQYF.

This clonotype was counted only a few times. V usage is TRBV2 and J usage is TRBJ1-4; D may be TRBD1 (6 bases). The CDR3 is 12 amino acids. Germline V lookup: CDR1 SNHLY, CDR2 FYNNEI. V was cut by 3 bases and J by 8 bases, with 7 bases left in between. CDR3 in amino acids: CASSDGGEKLFF. CDR3 coding DNA: TGTGCCAGCAGTGACGGGGGCGAAAAACTGTTTTTT. Filled out from reference TRBV2 and TRBJ1-4, the complete variable domain reads EPEVTQTPSHQVTQMGQEVILRCVPISNHLYFYWYRQILGQKVEFLVSFYNNEISEKSEIFDDQFSVERPDGSNFTLKIRSTKLEDSAMYFCASSDGGEKLFFGSGTQLSVL.

Turning to this clonotype: One end of the junction fails to match germline, which may point to a read error. This sequence joins TRBV10-3 and TRBJ2-5, with TRBD1 identical over 7 bases. The end of the DNA fits TRBJ2-1 better, so the J call may be wrong. Germline V CDR1 and CDR2: ENHRY, SYGVKD. This CDR3 comprises 12 residues. The CDR3 sequence is CAVRGTNNEQFF. The CDR3 region has the DNA TGTGCCGTCAGGGGGACGAACAATGAGCAGTTCTTC.

In its sample, this clonotype was seen a few times. This chain joins TRBV29-1 and TRBJ2-1, with 13 bases that match TRBD2. Per germline, CDR1 SQVTM and CDR2 ANQGSEA. V lost 1 base to trimming and J lost 0 bases; unmatched junction nucleotides: 6. CDR3 length: 18 amino acids. The CDR3 bases are TGCAGCGTTGAAGGACTAGCGGGGGGCAGAAGCTCCTACAATGAGCAGTTCTTC. Its protein product is CSVEGLAGGRSSYNEQFF.

The rearrangement uses TRBV14 and TRBJ2-5, with TRBD2 as a possible D gene (7 bases). CDR1 and CDR2 from the germline V gene are SGHDN and FVKESK. The CDR3 is 17 residues long. V was clipped by 7 bases and J by 4 bases, with 25 bases between them. The CDR3 DNA is TGTGCCAGCAACCGTCCTCGGGGGGCGAAAAGTCGAGAGACCCAGTACTTC. Protein: CASNRPRGAKSRETQYF.

This clonotype was counted a few times. The chain joins TRBV15 to TRBJ2-3; 16 bases line up with TRBD2. CDR3 length: 17 residues. Germline loops: CDR1 LNHNV, CDR2 YYDKDF (reference sequence). V lost 3 bases and J lost 7; bases outside the gene matches: 7. In nucleotides, the CDR3 is TGTGCCACCAGCAGGGCCGGGACTAGCGGGGGGGCCTATACGCAGTATTTT. Translating it yields CATSRAGTSGGAYTQYF.

In the case of this clonotype: One junction end disagrees with the germline gene, perhaps due to a read error. This chain connects TRBV5-1 to TRBJ2-5; D remains unclear. This CDR3 has 15 residues. Germline values: CDR1 SGHRS, CDR2 YFSETQ. CDR3 amino acids: CASSLAVVVAETQCF. The CDR3 nucleotides are TGCGCCAGCAGCCTCGCAGTAGTGGTAGCAGAGACCCAGTGCTTC.